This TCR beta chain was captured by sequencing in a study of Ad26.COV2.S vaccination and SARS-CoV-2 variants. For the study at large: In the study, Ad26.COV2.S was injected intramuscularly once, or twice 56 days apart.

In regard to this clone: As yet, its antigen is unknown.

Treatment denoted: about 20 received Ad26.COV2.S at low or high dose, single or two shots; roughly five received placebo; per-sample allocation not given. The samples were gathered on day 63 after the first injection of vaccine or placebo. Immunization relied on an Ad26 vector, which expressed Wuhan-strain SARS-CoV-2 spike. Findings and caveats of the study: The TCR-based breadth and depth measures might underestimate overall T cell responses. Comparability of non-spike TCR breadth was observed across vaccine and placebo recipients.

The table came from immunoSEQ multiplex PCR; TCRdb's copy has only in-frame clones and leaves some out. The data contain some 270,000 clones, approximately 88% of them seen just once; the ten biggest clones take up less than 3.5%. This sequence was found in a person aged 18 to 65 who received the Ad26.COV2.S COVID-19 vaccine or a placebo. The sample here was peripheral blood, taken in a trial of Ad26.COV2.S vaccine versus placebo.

CDR3 amino acids: CASRLTRQPNHSGNTIYF. CDR3 sequence (DNA): TGTGCAAGTCGCTTAACGCGCCAGCCGAATCACTCTGGAAACACCATATATTTT. The rearrangement joins TRBV12-2 to TRBJ1-3. TRBV12-2 is a listed pseudogene. The CDR3 spans 18 residues.